These T cell receptor beta chains were read from a single sample in a study of T cells in localized non-small cell lung cancer. TCRdb keeps only in-frame clones here, not all; method: immunoSEQ multiplex PCR. The data show 1,000 or so clones, approximately 34% seen once. The material was normal lung tissue next to the tumor, obtained before any cancer treatment. These receptors all come from a man aged 40-75 years with stage III lung adenocarcinoma. Both conserved end residues are part of each CDR3.

CDR3 protein,V gene,J gene
CATSRVGGGLETQYF,TRBV15,TRBJ2-5
CASRDRTERNNSPLHF,TRBV6-8,TRBJ1-6
CASSLGISTNEKLFF,TRBV19,TRBJ1-4
CASSQVATTNQNYGYTF,TRBV1,TRBJ1-2
CSVEQGKMDEQYF,TRBV29-1,TRBJ2-7
CASSVDRGNTEAFF,TRBV9,TRBJ1-1
CASSYFPLWAGANVLTF,TRBV6-8,TRBJ2-6
CASSSSLAGRRAEAFF,TRBV11-3,TRBJ1-1
CASGGTTYEQYF,TRBV10-3,TRBJ2-7
CASSYRVNTEAFF,TRBV6-8,TRBJ1-1
CASSYEGLTGEKLFF,TRBV6-8,TRBJ1-4
CASSLGLEVMYEQFF,TRBV6-8,TRBJ2-1
CASKVQNNSPLHF,TRBV9,TRBJ1-6
CASSISHRSSYEQYF,TRBV19,TRBJ2-7
CASSITGGAEAFF,TRBV19,TRBJ1-1
CAWSVGGWEQYF,TRBV30,TRBJ2-7
CASSWDVATAEAFF,TRBV19,TRBJ1-1
CASRRTGGRDEQFF,TRBV25-1,TRBJ2-1
CSARGRGNQPQHF,TRBV29-1,TRBJ1-5
CASSPQNNEQFF,TRBV18,TRBJ2-1
CASRRTKVYEKLFF,TRBV28,TRBJ1-4
CASSIGGDWNTEAFF,TRBV19,TRBJ1-1
CASSSRGGAFF,TRBV6-7,TRBJ1-1
CASTDRGTYNSPLHF,TRBV19,TRBJ1-6
CASSLPRQNTEAFF,TRBV11-3,TRBJ1-1
CASSQGTENTEAFF,TRBV18,TRBJ1-1
CATRTDTTRDSYNEQFF,TRBV15,TRBJ2-1
CATGLYNEQFF,TRBV19,TRBJ2-1
CASSQTGANYGYTF,TRBV6-8,TRBJ1-2
CASTSSKSSGVSTGELFF,TRBV5-1,TRBJ2-2
CAGGPGQGTYGYTF,TRBV19,TRBJ1-2
CASSLKRSGSPLHF,TRBV28,TRBJ1-6
CASSQDGTGTNGYTF,TRBV4-1,TRBJ1-2
CASSQGKGRDTQYF,TRBV1,TRBJ2-3
CASSQRGGDGSKHQPQHF,TRBV19,TRBJ1-5
CASSEDSSTDTQYF,TRBV9,TRBJ2-3
CASREDGNTEAFF,TRBV9,TRBJ1-1
CASSVAMTGPYNEQFF,TRBV9,TRBJ2-1
CASSGTGYTGELFF,TRBV9,TRBJ2-2
CASSISSGVYNEQFF,TRBV19,TRBJ2-1
CASRLDRFYEQYF,TRBV6-8,TRBJ2-7
CASSPGELEKLFF,TRBV18,TRBJ1-4
CAWSVWKLGTSGTDTQYF,TRBV30,TRBJ2-3
CASSAQESSYNSPLHF,TRBV19,TRBJ1-6
CASSLEALTYNEQFF,TRBV11-3,TRBJ2-1
CASSPTGTGTEAFF,TRBV9,TRBJ1-1
CASSQGWGRTEAFF,TRBV1,TRBJ1-1
CASSIGRGDEQYF,TRBV19,TRBJ2-7
CASSQGQPGTDTQYF,TRBV11-3,TRBJ2-3
CASSFQTANTEAFF,TRBV5-1,TRBJ1-1
CASSLSRGPAYEQYF,TRBV11-3,TRBJ2-7
CASSTMAETQYF,TRBV9,TRBJ2-5